The T cell receptor beta chain described here comes from a study of technical replicates of blood from a few donors. Germline CDR1 and CDR2: MNHEY and SMNVEV (reference sequence). V lost 5 bases to trimming and J lost 5 bases, with 21 bases between them. This CDR3 region has 16 residues. Here immunoSEQ multiplex PCR was the method, and the copy in TCRdb shows in-frame clones only, minus some. The table records 53,000 or so clones, about 86% of them present only once. The chain has TRBV27 and TRBJ2-5; TRBD2 might be the D (6 bases). Specimen: PBMCs. The receptor was derived from a human donor in good health. Some clones in this sample may be carry-over from other donors' samples. CDR3 region: CASSTSTRGSRETQYF. As DNA, the CDR3 is TGTGCCAGCAGTACCTCCACGCGGGGCAGCAGGGAGACCCAGTACTTC.